What follows are 20 T cell receptor beta chains derived from one specimen sequenced in a study of blood T cell repertoires in COVID-19. Produced via immunoSEQ multiplex PCR; TCRdb's table is partial and in-frame only. In the table there are 200,000 to 250,000 clones, around 90% of which are singletons. Material for sequencing was peripheral blood. These receptors were taken from a man between 60 and 70 years old with acute or convalescent COVID-19.

This clone showed up just a few times. The V gene is TRBV6-1, the J gene TRBJ1-2; D possibly corresponds to TRBD1 (6 bases). Germline CDR1 MNHNS, CDR2 SASEGT. CDR3 length equals 13 residues. The V end was cut by 3 bases, the J end by 4 bases, with 9 bases between. CDR3 region: CASSEWGPYGYTF. The CDR3 DNA reads TGTGCCAGCAGTGAGTGGGGGCCCTATGGCTACACCTTC.

This rearrangement joins TRBV6-5 to TRBJ2-3; 8 nucleotides line up with TRBD2. There are 15 residues in the CDR3. Trimming took 4 bases from V and 6 from J; bases not matched to a gene: 9. CDR1 MNHEY and CDR2 SVGAGI come from the germline V gene. CDR3 sequence: CASSSRTSSRDTQYF. The CDR3 DNA sequence: TGTGCCAGCAGTTCACGGACTAGCTCCAGGGATACGCAGTATTTT.

The chain joins TRBV7-8 to TRBJ2-1; weak D call: TRBD2 (6 bases). Germline CDR1 reads SGHVS; CDR2 reads FQNEAQ. The CDR3 is 19 residues long. The V gene lost 4 bases and the J gene lost 0 bases, with 22 bases spanning the gap. Here the CDR3 DNA reads TGTGCCAGCAGCTCCAGAGGACGACTAGGCCCTAGCTCCTACAATGAGCAGTTCTTC. Translating it yields CASSSRGRLGPSSYNEQFF.

V and J are TRBV11-2 and TRBJ2-3; 11 positions agree with TRBD2. The CDR3 totals 15 residues. V lost 4 bases, J lost 4 bases, and 4 bases stayed unmatched. Germline CDR1 is SGHAT and CDR2 is FQNNGV. The CDR3 protein is CASSSSGGPPDTQYF. Written as DNA, the CDR3 is TGTGCCAGCAGCTCTAGCGGGGGGCCACCAGATACGCAGTATTTT.

The CDR3 protein is CASSLGSSGRAKLDTQYF. The CDR3 region has the DNA TGTGCCAGCAGCTTAGGGTCGTCCGGCAGGGCGAAGTTAGATACGCAGTATTTT. V usage is TRBV11-3 and J usage is TRBJ2-3; a possible D gene is TRBD1 (5 bases). The CDR3 sequence is 18 residues long. Between the trimmed V and J ends, which lost 1 base and 5 bases, there was a span of 22 bases. CDR1 and CDR2 (germline): SGHNT, YENEEA.

The CDR3, as DNA: TGTGCCAGCAGCTTGGTTGGACAGGGGGCTCCCGGCTACACCTTC. Protein product: CASSLVGQGAPGYTF. This chain uses TRBV5-4 with TRBJ1-2; TRBD1 matches 11 bases. The CDR3 loop spans 15 amino acids. Germline loops: CDR1 SGHNT, CDR2 YYREEE (reference sequence). V dropped 0 bases and J dropped 8; count of bases not matched to a gene: 6.

V and J are TRBV3-1 (or the pseudogene TRBV3-2) and TRBJ2-2; 13 bases are shared with TRBD2. CDR3 length: 19 residues. Germline CDR1 and CDR2: LGHDT and YNNKEL (reference sequence). Trimming took 4 bases from V and 5 from J; bases not matched to a gene: 13. CDR3 DNA sequence: TGTGCCAGCAGCCCCTTGGGTTGGACTAGCGGGGGTAGAACCGGGGAGCTGTTTTTT. This gives the protein CASSPLGWTSGGRTGELFF.

This rearrangement joins TRBV12-3 or TRBV12-4 to TRBJ2-1, with a tentative D call TRBD2 (7 bases). CDR3 length: 13 residues. Trimming pared 7 bases from V and 9 bases from J, leaving 16 bases between. The CDR3 nucleotides are TGTGCCAGCACCCCAAGGGGGGAGGGTGAGCAGTTCTTC. Translated: CASTPRGEGEQFF.

The chain links TRBV15 to TRBJ2-1, with D tentatively TRBD1 (5 bases). This CDR3 is 17 amino acids long. Germline V lookup: CDR1 LNHNV, CDR2 YYDKDF (reference sequence). The germline V and J ends were trimmed by 0 bases and 3 bases, with 15 bases remaining between them. CDR3 region: CATSRDGISGIYNEQFF. DNA for the CDR3: TGTGCCACCAGCAGAGACGGCATATCAGGGATCTACAATGAGCAGTTCTTC.

Written as DNA, the CDR3 is TGCGCCAGCAGCTTGTCTAGGGGGACCTATGGCTACACCTTC. Translated: CASSLSRGTYGYTF. V usage is TRBV5-1 and J usage is TRBJ1-2; the D gene is possibly TRBD1 (6 bases). Trimming cost V 1 base and J 4 bases, with 11 bases left between them. The CDR3 is made up of 14 amino acids. Germline V gene data show CDR1 as SGHRS and CDR2 as YFSETQ.

The chain has TRBV4-2 and TRBJ2-1, with D possibly TRBD1 on 5 matching bases. Trimming took 0 bases from V and 10 from J, leaving 10 bases between them. This CDR3 comprises 13 residues. Germline V CDR1 and CDR2: LGHNA, YNFKEQ. CDR3 loop: CASSQEYRSEQFF. CDR3 nucleotides: TGTGCCAGCAGCCAAGAGTACAGGAGCGAGCAGTTCTTC.

This clone was found once. V is TRBV9 and J is TRBJ1-4, with 7 nucleotides matching TRBD1. Looked up from germline, CDR1 is SGDLS and CDR2 is YYNGEE. Unmatched junction bases numbered 2, after V lost 3 bases and J lost 0 bases. CDR3 length: 15 residues. The CDR3 sequence is CASSAQGATNEKLFF. CDR3 DNA sequence: TGTGCCAGCAGCGCCCAGGGGGCAACTAATGAAAAACTGTTTTTT.

This clone was recorded once. This rearrangement joins TRBV15 to TRBJ1-2; D unclear. CDR1 is LNHNV and CDR2 is YYDKDF in the germline V gene (reference sequence). CDR3 length: 15 residues. The V end was cut by 3 bases, the J end by 2 bases, with 13 bases between. The CDR3 DNA reads TGTGCCACCAGCAGGGGAGGTGCAGCAAACTATGGCTACACCTTC. Protein product: CATSRGGAANYGYTF.

This sequence joins TRBV11-2 and TRBJ1-2, with D possibly TRBD1 on 5 matching bases. V lost 0 bases and J 4 bases, leaving 9 bases between the germline ends. Germline CDR1 and CDR2: SGHAT and FQNNGV. The CDR3 length is 14 residues. CDR3 coding DNA: TGTGCCAGCAGCTTAGATGGGACTGCCTATGGCTACACCTTC. Its protein product is CASSLDGTAYGYTF.

This clone was seen only once. This sequence joins TRBV5-1 and TRBJ1-2; TRBD1 aligns across 7 bases. The CDR3 is 12 residues long. CDR1 and CDR2 (germline): SGHRS, YFSETQ. The trim removed 4 bases at V and 7 bases at J, leaving 4 bases unmatched. The DNA of the CDR3 is TGCGCCAGCAGCACCAACAGGGGTGGCTACACCTTC. Translated: CASSTNRGGYTF. The whole variable domain, remainder taken from reference TRBV5-1 and TRBJ1-2, is KAGVTQTPRYLIKTRGQQVTLSCSPISGHRSVSWYQQTPGQGLQFLFEYFSETQRNKGNFPGRFSGRQFSNSRSEMNVSTLELGDSALYLCASSTNRGGYTFGSGTRLTVV.

V usage is TRBV5-1 and J usage is TRBJ1-1; 7 nucleotides align to TRBD1. The CDR3 spans 15 residues. V was clipped by 2 bases and J by 1 base; unmatched bases: 5. CDR1 and CDR2 from the germline V gene are SGHRS and YFSETQ. In nucleotides, the CDR3 is TGCGCCAGCAGCTTTAACCCAGGGGGGAACACTGAAGCTTTCTTT. Residues: CASSFNPGGNTEAFF.

The V call is TRBV5-8, the J call TRBJ2-2; 7 positions agree with TRBD1. With V trimmed by 0 bases and J by 4 bases, 3 bases remained unmatched. CDR1 is SGHTS, CDR2 YDEGEE, per germline. This CDR3 spans 15 amino acids. CDR3 protein: CASSLEGASTGELFF. The CDR3 bases are TGTGCCAGCAGCTTGGAGGGGGCGAGCACCGGGGAGCTGTTTTTT.

The rearrangement links TRBV20-1 to TRBJ1-2; 7 nucleotides match TRBD1. The length of the CDR3 is 13 residues. V was pared by 3 bases and J by 6 bases, with 7 bases of the junction left unmatched. Germline V gene lookup returns CDR1 DFQATT and CDR2 SNEGSKA (reference sequence). The CDR3 loop is CSASVDRRHGYTF. The CDR3 bases are TGCAGTGCTAGTGTGGACAGGAGGCATGGCTACACCTTC.

The gene calls are TRBV6-2 or TRBV6-3 and TRBJ2-7, with D perhaps TRBD1 (6 bases). Germline loops: CDR1 MNHEY, CDR2 SVGEGT. The germline V and J ends were trimmed by 4 bases and 7 bases, with 23 bases remaining between them. This CDR3 region has 16 residues. CDR3 residues: CASSWRPGATSGEQYF. DNA of the CDR3: TGTGCCAGCAGTTGGCGGCCAGGGGCTACCTCGGGGGAGCAGTACTTC.

The rearrangement uses TRBV5-1 and TRBJ2-5; D remains ambiguous. Germline V lookup: CDR1 SGHRS, CDR2 YFSETQ. With 0 bases removed from V and 1 base from J, the gap between germline ends came to 10 bases. The CDR3 loop spans 15 amino acids. CDR3 nucleotide sequence: TGCGCCAGCAGCTTGGGAAGACGCGGCCAAGAGACCCAGTACTTC. It yields the protein CASSLGRRGQETQYF.